This TCR beta chain is drawn from a study of OX40 agonist ivuxolimab in advanced cancers. With regard to the full study: Ivuxolimab was a fully human IgG2 agonistic monoclonal antibody targeting the costimulatory receptor OX40 (CD134). Intravenous ivuxolimab was administered to patients every 2 weeks at six dose levels: 0.01, 0.1, 0.3, 1.5, 3 and 10 mg/kg. Of the approximately 54 dose-escalation patients, hepatocellular carcinoma was present in roughly 19, melanoma in approximately 15, renal cell carcinoma in 9 and head and neck cancer in 9. In the dose-escalation cohort, 82.7% of patients were male, and the mean age was approximately 60 years, with a range of roughly 20 to 79. Prior anti-PD-1, anti-PD-L1 or anti-CTLA-4 therapy was permitted, and checkpoint inhibitors had been received by about 36% of dose-escalation patients. Three dose-escalation patients achieved partial responses, one with hepatocellular carcinoma and two with cutaneous melanoma. The point of sequencing TCRbeta in the periphery was to test whether ivuxolimab changed TCR sequence diversity and drove clonal T-cell expansion. The paper describes the monotherapy dose-escalation part (N ≈ 52 patients) of the phase I trial of ivuxolimab.

Beyond this particular receptor, the publication reports: At doses from 0.1 to 3.0 mg/kg, clonal expansion was seen in both CD4+ and CD8+ blood T cells between baseline and week 6. Which antigens the clonally expanded peripheral T cells were specific for was not determined. After ivuxolimab, expanded clones were on average more numerous among CD8+ T cells than among CD4+ T cells. Low levels of normalized T-cell clonal expansion were also seen in some patients who did not respond. In the 0.1-3.0 mg/kg groups, partial responders had among the lowest normalized peripheral clonal expansion, particularly in CD8+ T cells.

Patients with a history of autoimmune disease or receiving systemic immunosuppression were excluded from the trial. Peripheral blood for TCR sequencing was drawn from every dose cohort at baseline, at cycle 4 day 1 and at cycle 7 day 1. The samples were drawn from a first-in-human, open-label, multicenter phase I dose-escalation trial of ivuxolimab. Adults with locally advanced or metastatic melanoma, renal cell carcinoma, hepatocellular carcinoma or head and neck squamous cell carcinoma were enrolled in the trial. CD4+ and CD8+ T cells were sorted separately from peripheral blood before TCR sequencing. To sequence the TCRbeta CDR3 region, genomic DNA was isolated from the sorted cells. TCRbeta CDR3 regions were sequenced using the immunoSEQ Assay. TCRdb provides this immuneACCESS table in a form limited to in-frame rearrangements. Some clones are lacking; in checked studies, under half of them reflect an unresolved V gene, and why the rest are absent is not known. In this sample the table shows about 72,000 clones, approximately 90% of which occur a single time. The ten largest make up 0.85% to 0.95% of the sample.

As for this clone: It has no known antigen specificity. No base quality values were provided; no much bigger clone lies one nucleotide off.

This TCR was recovered from an adult with an advanced solid tumor such as melanoma, head and neck, liver or kidney cancer. The sequences come from CD4+ or CD8+ T cells sorted from blood, collected in a trial of the OX40 agonist ivuxolimab.

The CDR3 is CAWTQLGTGSYGYTF. The DNA sequence follows: TGTGCCTGGACCCAACTCGGGACAGGGTCCTATGGCTACACCTTC. The chain couples TRBV30 to TRBJ1-2; the junction holds 9 bases that match TRBD1. Germline trimming amounts to 4 bases on V and 4 bases on J, with 10 as the count of junction bases outside the gene matches. The cysteine opens and the phenylalanine closes a CDR3 of 15 amino acids. The read is trimmed to its CDR3 DNA, 45 bases read in frame from base 1. The germline V gene (reference sequence) gives CDR1 as GTSNPN and CDR2 as SVGIG.